This record covers a single TCR beta chain. Its recognized antigen is unknown. No per-base quality is available; no much larger clone lies one base away. The treatment or condition label, as the study defines it: approximately 11-day PBMC culture with coronavirus spike peptide pools or control peptides (ViraFEST assay). The ViraFEST assay was used in the study, in which antigen-specific T cells were expanded with peptide pools and expanded clonotypes were subsequently identified by TCR sequencing. Positive SARS-CoV-2 PCR tests in the convalescent patients dated from March to December 2020, before Alpha, Beta and Delta variants emerged in the United States. Each well held roughly 2.2 million PBMCs cultured in IMDM containing approximately 5% human AB serum and approximately 9.1 IU/ml IL-2, with around 9.7 ug/ml peptide pools added. On days 3 and 7, half of the culture medium was replaced with fresh IL-2-containing medium. Once the cells had been in culture for around nine days, the EasySep CD4+ T cell isolation kit was used to isolate CD4+ T cells by negative selection. Ficoll-Paque Plus gradient centrifugation was used to isolate PBMCs from whole blood, and the isolated PBMCs were then either used fresh or cryopreserved at -140C. Each culture condition was generally run in triplicate wells.

This record comes from a study of vaccination and CD4 T cells after COVID-19 (dated by TCRdb to between 2022 and 2023). Describing the broader study: Every convalescent patient had a positive nasal swab PCR test for SARS-CoV-2, with mild disease in roughly nine patients and severe disease in one. In the convalescent cohort there were six males and four females, among whom were two Hispanic individuals, seven Caucasians, two Asians and one multiracial person. Each participant got two doses of either the Pfizer-BioNTech BNT162b2 vaccine (n=8) or the Moderna mRNA-1273 vaccine (n=2). Post-COVID blood samples were collected from convalescent patients a median of around 100 days after diagnosis, with a range of roughly 35 to 170 days. Post-vaccine blood samples were obtained a median of around 67 days after the second vaccine dose, with a range of roughly 14 to 241 days. Culture stimuli were overlapping spike peptide pools from SARS-CoV-2 and from the common cold coronaviruses HCoV-NL63, HCoV-OC43 and HCoV-229E. Control cultures received a CEFX viral epitope pool as the positive control, an HIV-1 Nef peptide pool as the negative control, or no peptide. In under twelve COVID-19 convalescent patients and a few infection-naive healthy vaccine recipients, researchers compared the spike-specific CD4+ TCR repertoire from before mRNA vaccination with the repertoire from after.

General conclusions and limits of the study: Nearly all vaccine-specific clones in convalescent patients (304 of 307) were mono-reactive for SARS-CoV-2 spike rather than cross-reactive with common cold coronaviruses. In convalescent patients, a median around 90% of post-vaccine SARS-CoV-2-reactive clones were detected only after vaccination, and vaccine-specific priming was suggested by this finding. The median number of SARS-CoV-2-reactive clonotypes rose from under 25 after infection to 38 after vaccination, but the change was not significant. The number of convalescent patients in the study was relatively small, and the study did not examine early timepoints following natural infection.

V gives up 1 base and J gives up 6 bases, and the segment between their germline ends measures 15 bases. The CDR3 runs 15 amino acids, cysteine and phenylalanine included. Left in the record is the CDR3 DNA by itself, 45 bases read in frame from the first base. From a lookup of the germline V gene, CDR1 and CDR2 are SGHVS and FQNEAQ. Receptors were amplified or captured by PCR. TCR sequencing of DNA from cultured CD4+ T cells used the Oncomine TCR Beta short-read assay at the Johns Hopkins FTIC core. The QIAamp micro DNA kit was used to extract genomic DNA from the cultured CD4+ T cells. Oncomine TCR Beta libraries from cultured CD4+ T cells were pooled with unique dual indexes and sequenced on an Illumina iSeq 100. The authors' analysis ran thus. Non-productive sequences were filtered out, and CDR3s that did not start with C, did not end with F or W, or were shorter than 7 amino acids were discarded. The MANAFEST web application was used to identify antigen-specific clonotypes by comparing peptide-stimulated wells against reference wells and other culture wells. To be called positive, a clone needed an FDR below 0.05, an odds ratio above 5, and a productive frequency above 0.1% in at least two of three replicate wells. Cross-reactive clonotypes were defined as significantly expanded in both SARS-CoV-2 spike wells and at least one common cold coronavirus spike condition. CDR3 homology was assessed with Levenshtein distances (stringdist) and unrooted phylogenetic trees (ape) in R version 3.6.1. TCRdb reran the public reads through fastp at Q25 and MiXCR, keeping productive beta chains. Each CDR3 protein appears once, grouped with its most common genes and DNA. TCRdb, not the original authors, processed these V and J calls. This sample gives about 20,000 distinct CDR3 sequences in total; around 50% of them show up just once. 7.5% of the sample comes from the top ten.

The specimen was CD4+ T cells from blood, cultured in vitro. The sequence is built from TRBV7-8 and TRBJ1-1, with the D gene not confidently named. This sequence originates from a human donor who had recovered from COVID-19. The sequence in DNA is TGTGCCAGCAGCTTAGGTTGGGTTTCGGGTCCTGAAGCTTTCTTT. This translates into CASSLGWVSGPEAFF.